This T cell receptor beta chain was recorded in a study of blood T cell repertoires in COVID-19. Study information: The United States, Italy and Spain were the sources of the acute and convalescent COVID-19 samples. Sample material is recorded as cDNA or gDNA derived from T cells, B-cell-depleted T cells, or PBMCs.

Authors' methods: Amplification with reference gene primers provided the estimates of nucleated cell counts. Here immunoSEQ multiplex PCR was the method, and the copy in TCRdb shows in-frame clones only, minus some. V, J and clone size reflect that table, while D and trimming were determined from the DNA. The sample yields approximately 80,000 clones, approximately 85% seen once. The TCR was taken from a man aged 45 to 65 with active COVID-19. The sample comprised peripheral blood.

CDR3: CASSYADRDSRPQHF. The CDR3 DNA reads TGTGCCAGCAGTTACGCGGACAGGGACAGTCGGCCCCAGCATTTT. V gene TRBV6-2 or TRBV6-3 combines with J gene TRBJ1-5; 8 nucleotides line up with TRBD1. Trimming removed 2 bases from V and 9 bases from J; junction bases left unmatched: 9. The germline V gene has CDR1 MNHEY and CDR2 SVGEGT. The CDR3 has 15 residues.